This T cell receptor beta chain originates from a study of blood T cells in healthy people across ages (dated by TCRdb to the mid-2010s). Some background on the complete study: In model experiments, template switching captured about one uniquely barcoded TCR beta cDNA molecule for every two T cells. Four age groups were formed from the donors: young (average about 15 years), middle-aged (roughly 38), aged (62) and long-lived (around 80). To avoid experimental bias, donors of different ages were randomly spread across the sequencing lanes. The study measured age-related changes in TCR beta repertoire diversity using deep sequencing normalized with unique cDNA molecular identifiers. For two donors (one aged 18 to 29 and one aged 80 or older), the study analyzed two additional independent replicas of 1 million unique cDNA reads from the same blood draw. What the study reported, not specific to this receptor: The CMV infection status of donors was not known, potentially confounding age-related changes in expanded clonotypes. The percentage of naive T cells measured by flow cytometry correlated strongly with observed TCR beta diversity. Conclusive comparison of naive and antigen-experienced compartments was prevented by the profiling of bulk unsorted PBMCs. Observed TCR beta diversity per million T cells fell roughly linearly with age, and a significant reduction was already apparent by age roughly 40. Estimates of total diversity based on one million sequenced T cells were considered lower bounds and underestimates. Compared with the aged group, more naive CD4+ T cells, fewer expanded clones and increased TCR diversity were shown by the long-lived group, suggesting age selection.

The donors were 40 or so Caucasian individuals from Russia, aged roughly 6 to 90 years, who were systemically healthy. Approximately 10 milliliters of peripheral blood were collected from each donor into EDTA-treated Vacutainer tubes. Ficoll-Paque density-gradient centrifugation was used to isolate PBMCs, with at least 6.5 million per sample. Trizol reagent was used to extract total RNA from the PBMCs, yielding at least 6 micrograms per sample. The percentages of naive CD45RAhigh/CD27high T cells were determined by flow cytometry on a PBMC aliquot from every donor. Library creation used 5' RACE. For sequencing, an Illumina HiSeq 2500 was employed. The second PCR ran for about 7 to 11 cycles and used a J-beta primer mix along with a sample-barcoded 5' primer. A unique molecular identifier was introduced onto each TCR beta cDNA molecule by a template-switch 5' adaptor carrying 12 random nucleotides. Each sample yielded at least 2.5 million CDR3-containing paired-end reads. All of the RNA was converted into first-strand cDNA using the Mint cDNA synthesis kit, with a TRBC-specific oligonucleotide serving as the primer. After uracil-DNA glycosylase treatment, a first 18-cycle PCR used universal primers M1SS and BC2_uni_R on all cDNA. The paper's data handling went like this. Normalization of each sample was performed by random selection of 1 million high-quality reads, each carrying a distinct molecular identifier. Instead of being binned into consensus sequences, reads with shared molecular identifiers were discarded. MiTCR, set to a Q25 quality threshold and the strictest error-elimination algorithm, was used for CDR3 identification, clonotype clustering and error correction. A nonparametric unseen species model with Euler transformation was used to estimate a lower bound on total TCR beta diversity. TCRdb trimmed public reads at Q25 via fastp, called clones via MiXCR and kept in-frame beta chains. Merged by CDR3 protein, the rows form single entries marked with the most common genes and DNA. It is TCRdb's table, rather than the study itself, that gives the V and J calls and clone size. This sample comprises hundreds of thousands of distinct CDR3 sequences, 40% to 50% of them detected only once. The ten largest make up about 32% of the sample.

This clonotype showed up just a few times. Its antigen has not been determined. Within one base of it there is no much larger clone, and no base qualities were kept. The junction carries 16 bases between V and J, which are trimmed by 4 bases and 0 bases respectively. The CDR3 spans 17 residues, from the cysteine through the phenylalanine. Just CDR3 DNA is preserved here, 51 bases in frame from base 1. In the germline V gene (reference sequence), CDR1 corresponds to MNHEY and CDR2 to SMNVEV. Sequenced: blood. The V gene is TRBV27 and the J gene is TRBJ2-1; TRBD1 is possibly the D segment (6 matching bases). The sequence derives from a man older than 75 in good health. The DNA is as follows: TGTGCCAGCAGTTCTTACCGAACAGGGAGCTCCTACAATGAGCAGTTCTTC. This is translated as CASSSYRTGSSYNEQFF.